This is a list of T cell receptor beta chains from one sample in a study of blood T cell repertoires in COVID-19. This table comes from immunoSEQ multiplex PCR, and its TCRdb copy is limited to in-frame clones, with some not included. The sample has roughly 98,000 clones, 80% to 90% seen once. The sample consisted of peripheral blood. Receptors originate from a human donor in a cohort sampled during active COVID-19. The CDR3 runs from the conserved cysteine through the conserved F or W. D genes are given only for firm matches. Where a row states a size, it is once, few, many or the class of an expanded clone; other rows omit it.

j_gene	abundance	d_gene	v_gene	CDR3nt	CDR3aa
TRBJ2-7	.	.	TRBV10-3	TGTGCCATCAGTGAGTCCTGGACTCAGACCTACGAGCAGTACTTC	CAISESWTQTYEQYF
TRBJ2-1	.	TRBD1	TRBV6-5	TGTGCCAGTGCCGGGACAGGGAAGCATGAGCAGTTCTTC	CASAGTGKHEQFF
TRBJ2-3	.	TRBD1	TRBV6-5	TGTGCCAGCAGCGGACAGGCGACAGATACGCAGTATTTT	CASSGQATDTQYF
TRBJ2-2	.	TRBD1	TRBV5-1	TGCGCCAGCAGCTTGAGCAGGGGGCGGTTCGCGAACACCGGGGAGCTGTTTTTT	CASSLSRGRFANTGELFF
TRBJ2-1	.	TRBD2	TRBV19	TGTGCCAGTAGTATCACCCTAGCGGGGGGTTACAATGAGCAGTTCTTC	CASSITLAGGYNEQFF
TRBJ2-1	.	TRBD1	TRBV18	TGTGCCAGCTCACCAGGGACAGGGTACAATGAGCAGTTCTTC	CASSPGTGYNEQFF
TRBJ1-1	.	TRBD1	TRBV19	TGTGCCAGTAGTAACTACAGGGGAAAGAACACTGAAGCTTTCTTT	CASSNYRGKNTEAFF
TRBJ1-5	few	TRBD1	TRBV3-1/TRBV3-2	TGTGCCAGCAGCCGATCCGGGACAGGGAATCAGCCCCAGCATTTT	CASSRSGTGNQPQHF
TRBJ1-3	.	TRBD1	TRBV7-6	TGTGCCAGCAGCTTAGAGTCAGGGGGCTCTGGAAACACCATATATTTT	CASSLESGGSGNTIYF
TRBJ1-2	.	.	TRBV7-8	TGTGCCAGCAGCTTGAAGCAGGGTTATGGCTACACCTTC	CASSLKQGYGYTF
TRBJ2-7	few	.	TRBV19	TGTGCCAGTAGGCCAACAGGGAGAAGGAACGAGCAGTACTTC	CASRPTGRRNEQYF
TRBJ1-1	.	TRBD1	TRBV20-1	TGCAGTGCTAGTAGGGACAGGCGGAACACTGAAGCTTTCTTT	CSASRDRRNTEAFF
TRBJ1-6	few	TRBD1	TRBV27	TGTGCCAGCAGTTTATCGGGGACAGCGTATAATTCACCCCTCCACTTT	CASSLSGTAYNSPLHF
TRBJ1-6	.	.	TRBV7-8	TGTGCCAGCAGCTTAGTTCAGGGGTCAGGAGTCACCCTCCACTTT	CASSLVQGSGVTLHF
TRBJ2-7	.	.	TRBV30	TGTGCCTGGAGTCCCTGGGGGGGCTTTTACGAGCAGTACTTC	CAWSPWGGFYEQYF
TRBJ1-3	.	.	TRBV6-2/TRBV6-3	TGTGCCAGCAGCACCCTGTTGAGCGGAAACACCATATATTTT	CASSTLLSGNTIYF
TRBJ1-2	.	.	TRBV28	TGTGCCAGCAGTTTGGAGAGGTATGGCTACACCTTC	CASSLERYGYTF
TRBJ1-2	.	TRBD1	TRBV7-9	TGTGCCAGCAGCCTAGGACAGGGCGACTATGGCTACACCTTC	CASSLGQGDYGYTF
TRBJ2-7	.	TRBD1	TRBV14	TGTGCCAGCAGCCCGACAGGGTGGGAGCAGTACTTC	CASSPTGWEQYF
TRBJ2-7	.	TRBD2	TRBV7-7	TGTGCTAGCAGCCGGACGGCGGGAGCCGAGCAGTACTTC	CASSRTAGAEQYF
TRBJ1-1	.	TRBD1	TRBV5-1	TGCGCCAGCAGGTGGTCGGGCGGACAGGGAGAGGGCACTGAAGCTTTCTTT	CASRWSGGQGEGTEAFF
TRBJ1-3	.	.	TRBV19	TGTGCCAGCTCTTTCCACAGGAGCTCTGGAAACACCATATATTTT	CASSFHRSSGNTIYF
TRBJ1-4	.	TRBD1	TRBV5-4	TGTGCCAGCAGCCCCGGGACAGACGGCGAAAAACTGTTTTTT	CASSPGTDGEKLFF
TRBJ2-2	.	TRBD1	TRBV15	TGTGCCACCAGCCCTCGGTTGGGACAGGGAACCGGGGAGCTGTTTTTT	CATSPRLGQGTGELFF
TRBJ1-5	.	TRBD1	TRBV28	TGTGCCAGCAGTTACGGACAGGGAGATTGGATGGATCAGCCCCAGCATTTT	CASSYGQGDWMDQPQHF
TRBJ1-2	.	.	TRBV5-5	TGTGCCAGCAGCTTGGTACTGGGGCAGGGTTTTGGCTACACCTTC	CASSLVLGQGFGYTF
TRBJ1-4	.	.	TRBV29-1	TGCAGCGCCTGGACTCTAAGAGGTGAAAAACTGTTTTTT	CSAWTLRGEKLFF
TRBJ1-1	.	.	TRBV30	TGTGCCGGGAACAATGGTTTCTTT	CAGNNGFF
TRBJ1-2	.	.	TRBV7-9	TGTGCCAGCAGCTTGAGGCAGACTAACTATGGCTACACCTTC	CASSLRQTNYGYTF
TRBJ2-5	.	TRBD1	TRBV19	TGTGCCAGTAGTATAGACGCCAGGGGGCAAGGGGCCCAGTACTTC	CASSIDARGQGAQYF
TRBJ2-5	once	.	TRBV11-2	TGTGCCAGCAGCAGAGGACAGCTTCAAGAGACCCAGTACTTC	CASSRGQLQETQYF